This T cell receptor beta chain was recorded in a study of CD4 T cells in relation to SARS-CoV-2 and coronaviruses. For the study at large: Shared crossreactive spike epitopes were mapped to their HLA restriction.

Generated by immunoSEQ multiplex PCR, the TCRdb table keeps only in-frame clones and is missing some. In the table there are 55,000 to 75,000 clones, about nine tenths of which are singletons. Germline assignment: CDR1 SGHRS and CDR2 YFSETQ. The CDR3 totals 17 residues. V was clipped by 7 bases and J by 3 bases, with 26 bases between them. The unexposed donors gave CD4+ T cells in about 2010-2019, prior to COVID-19. The chain employs TRBV5-1 and TRBJ2-7; the D gene could be TRBD1 or TRBD2 (7 bases each). Material for sequencing was memory CD4+ T cells from PBMCs. The clonotype originates from a human donor in good health. CDR3 nucleotide sequence: TGCGCCAGCGACCGGGGGGACAGTCACCGAAAATACTACGAGCAGTACTTC. Amino acids: CASDRGDSHRKYYEQYF.